The 19 T cell receptor beta chains given below trace back to one sample, sequenced in a study of cytomegalovirus exposure and HLA in healthy donors (dated by TCRdb to between 2016 and 2019). Receptor amplification or capture employed the immunoSEQ multiplex PCR assay. A mixture of 60 forward primers for TCR Vbeta segments and 13 reverse primers for TCR Jbeta segments was used in the multiplex PCR. As stored in TCRdb, this immuneACCESS dataset retains in-frame rearrangements with V and J assigned. A fraction of the clones does not appear; measured against another copy, unresolved V genes explain less than half of the discrepancy, and the remainder lacks a known reason. The sample profile shows 200,000 or so clones; about 90% of them were found once. The ten largest clones represent around 0.21% of the sample. The sample taken for sequencing was PBMCs. The receptors were sampled from a girl younger than two in good health and CMV-seronegative.

The V gene is TRBV9, the J gene TRBJ2-3; TRBD1 aligns across 10 bases. The CDR3 extends over 14 amino acids. V lost 3 bases to trimming and J lost 8 bases; unmatched junction nucleotides: 6. Germline loops: CDR1 SGDLS, CDR2 YYNGEE. CDR3 bases: TGTGCCAGCAGCGAAGACAGGGGGCGCGTTACGCAGTATTTT. Its protein is CASSEDRGRVTQYF.

The chain joins TRBV7-6 to TRBJ2-2, with a weak D call TRBD1 (6 bases). Germline V gene sequence: CDR1 SGHVS, CDR2 FNYEAQ. Trimming took 3 bases from V and 0 from J, leaving 11 bases between them. The CDR3 extends over 16 amino acids. The CDR3 loop is CASSFLDRANTGELFF. CDR3 sequence (DNA): TGTGCCAGCAGCTTCCTGGACAGAGCGAACACCGGGGAGCTGTTTTTT.

The chain employs TRBV29-1 and TRBJ2-7; 8 bases match TRBD1. The ends lost 6 bases at V and 3 bases at J; junction bases unmatched: 7. Germline loops: CDR1 SQVTM, CDR2 ANQGSEA. This CDR3 is 13 amino acids long. The CDR3 region has the DNA TGCAGCGTGATGGACAGGGACCTCTACGAGCAGTACTTC. It is translated as CSVMDRDLYEQYF.

The chain carries TRBV20-1 and TRBJ1-2; 7 bases are shared with TRBD1. The CDR3 is 11 amino acids. Germline V gene data show CDR1 as DFQATT and CDR2 as SNEGSKA (reference sequence). The V and J ends lost 6 bases and 8 bases, in that order; junction bases with no gene match: 6. CDR3 sequence (DNA): TGCAGTGCCAAGACAGGGCAAGGCTACACCTTC. This translates into CSAKTGQGYTF.

DNA for the CDR3: TGCGCCAGCAGCCAACTCCAAGGGACTAGCGGGGGTTATGAGCAGTACTTC. This codes for CASSQLQGTSGGYEQYF. The rearrangement links TRBV4-1 to TRBJ2-7, with 14 bases lining up with TRBD2. The CDR3 extends over 17 amino acids. V shed 2 bases and J 7 bases; nucleotides not matched to a gene: 10. From germline, CDR1 is MGHRA and CDR2 YSYEKL.

The chain links TRBV5-1 to TRBJ2-5, with a tentative D call TRBD1 (6 bases). The germline V and J ends were trimmed by 0 bases and 5 bases, with 14 bases remaining between them. Germline V gene lookup returns CDR1 SGHRS and CDR2 YFSETQ. There are 15 residues in the CDR3. The CDR3 spells CASSLDPGQWETQYF. DNA of the CDR3: TGCGCCAGCAGCTTGGACCCCGGACAGTGGGAGACCCAGTACTTC.

The V and J genes are TRBV10-1 and TRBJ2-3; 10 bases line up with TRBD1. This CDR3 comprises 15 residues. Germline V gives CDR1 WNHNN, CDR2 SYGVQD (reference sequence). Trimming cost V 7 bases and J 2 bases; bases outside gene matches: 6. CDR3 in amino acids: CASIGTGDITDTQYF. In DNA form, the CDR3 reads TGCGCCAGCATTGGGACAGGGGACATCACAGATACGCAGTATTTT.

CDR3 nucleotides: TGTGCCAGTAGTAACGGACTAGCGGGGGGTCCTAGCACAGATACGCAGTATTTT. Translated, it gives CASSNGLAGGPSTDTQYF. The chain combines TRBV19 with TRBJ2-3; 14 nucleotides match TRBD2. V shed 4 bases, J shed 0 bases, and the junction held 6 bases outside the gene matches. The CDR3 extends over 18 amino acids. Germline V lookup: CDR1 LNHDA, CDR2 SQIVND (reference sequence).

This clone was seen only once. The rearrangement joins TRBV29-1 to TRBJ1-1; D is undetermined. The V gene lost 6 bases and the J gene lost 1 base, with 6 bases spanning the gap. Germline CDR1 reads SQVTM; CDR2 reads ANQGSEA. The length of the CDR3 is 11 residues. The CDR3 DNA is TGCAGCGTCAACAAGAACACTGAAGCTTTCTTT. Residues: CSVNKNTEAFF.

The chain employs TRBV30 and TRBJ2-5; D is unresolved. CDR1 and CDR2 (germline): GTSNPN, SVGIG (reference sequence). The V gene lost 4 bases and the J gene lost 3 bases, with 6 bases spanning the gap. The CDR3 is 11 amino acids. CDR3 nucleotide sequence: TGTGCCTGGACAGAGGAAGAGACCCAGTACTTC. It specifies CAWTEEETQYF.

This clone was recorded only once. The V gene is TRBV30, the J gene TRBJ2-7; maybe TRBD1 (5 bases). The CDR3 loop spans 15 amino acids. V dropped 1 base and J dropped 3 bases, with 16 bases sitting between them. In germline, CDR1 is GTSNPN, CDR2 SVGIG (reference sequence). CDR3: CAWSALRQINYEQYF. For the CDR3, the DNA is TGTGCCTGGAGTGCTCTAAGACAGATTAACTACGAGCAGTACTTC.

V is TRBV2 and J is TRBJ2-6; a possible D gene is TRBD2 (5 bases). CDR3 length: 19 amino acids. Germline V CDR1 and CDR2: SNHLY, FYNNEI. Trimming removed 3 bases from V and 0 bases from J, with 18 bases in between. Here the CDR3 DNA reads TGTGCCAGCAGTGAGTCGCAAAGGACTCGCCGCTCTGGGGCCAACGTCCTGACTTTC. It specifies CASSESQRTRRSGANVLTF.

This clone has just one count. The gene calls are TRBV5-1 and TRBJ2-7; D perhaps matches TRBD1 (6 bases). Germline CDR1 reads SGHRS; CDR2 reads YFSETQ. V was trimmed by 4 bases and J by 0 bases, leaving 14 bases between them. This CDR3 has 15 residues. Here the CDR3 DNA reads TGCGCCAGCAGCCGACTACAGGGATACTCCTACGAGCAGTACTTC. Amino acid sequence: CASSRLQGYSYEQYF.

This clone was counted a few times. The V and J genes are TRBV6-4 and TRBJ2-3; 9 positions match TRBD1. The CDR3 covers 19 residues. The germline V gene encodes CDR1 MRHNA and CDR2 SNTAGT. J lost 4 bases, V lost 8 bases, and 22 bases had no gene match. CDR3 sequence: CASPDIGGTQGARSDTQYF. The CDR3 nucleotides read TGTGCCAGCCCCGACATCGGGGGTACACAGGGGGCGCGTTCAGATACGCAGTATTTT.

The chain has TRBV5-4 and TRBJ1-4; D is uncertain. V lost 4 bases, J lost 5 bases, and 9 bases lay in between. CDR3 size: 13 residues. Per germline, CDR1 SGHNT and CDR2 YYREEE (reference sequence). The CDR3 region has the DNA TGTGCCAGCAGCGTCGACGGGAATGAAAAACTGTTTTTT. This sequence encodes CASSVDGNEKLFF.

The V call is TRBV5-1, the J call TRBJ2-2, with a weak D call TRBD1 (6 bases). CDR1 is SGHRS, CDR2 YFSETQ, per germline. The CDR3 is 15 amino acids. Trimming stripped 3 bases from V and 4 bases from J, with 13 bases between. CDR3 loop: CASSWGTSLTGELFF. The CDR3 region has the DNA TGCGCCAGCAGCTGGGGGACAAGTCTCACCGGGGAGCTGTTTTTT. The full variable domain, completed using reference TRBV5-1 and TRBJ2-2, is KAGVTQTPRYLIKTRGQQVTLSCSPISGHRSVSWYQQTPGQGLQFLFEYFSETQRNKGNFPGRFSGRQFSNSRSEMNVSTLELGDSALYLCASSWGTSLTGELFFGEGSRLTVL.

V is TRBV7-9 and J is TRBJ2-5; D possibly corresponds to TRBD1 (6 bases). The germline CDR1 and CDR2 sequences are SEHNR and FQNEAQ (reference sequence). The CDR3 spans 15 residues. The ends were cut back, 1 base at V and 5 bases at J, with 14 bases in the middle. CDR3 sequence (DNA): TGTGCCAGCAGCTTAGTGGAAGCCCAGGGGGAGACCCAGTACTTC. The encoded protein is CASSLVEAQGETQYF.

This clone was seen a single time. The chain employs TRBV5-6 and TRBJ1-2; 8 nucleotides align to TRBD1. The CDR3 sequence is 14 residues long. With V trimmed by 0 bases and J by 8 bases, 6 bases remained unmatched. Germline CDR1 reads SGHDT; CDR2 reads YYEEEE. For the CDR3, the DNA is TGTGCCAGCAGCTTGGGCTCAGGGGGCAAGGGCTACACCTTC. Its translation is CASSLGSGGKGYTF.

The chain combines TRBV5-4 with TRBJ2-7, with TRBD2 identical over 8 bases. J lost 10 bases, V lost 2 bases, and 5 bases had no gene match. Per germline, CDR1 SGHNT and CDR2 YYREEE (reference sequence). This CDR3 spans 12 amino acids. The CDR3 loop reads CASSLSGGDQYF. CDR3 nucleotide sequence: TGTGCCAGCAGCTTATCGGGGGGGGATCAGTACTTC.